A single sample is the source of the 17 T cell receptor beta chains below, sequenced in a study of blood T cell repertoires in COVID-19. The assay was immunoSEQ multiplex PCR, and TCRdb's table has in-frame clones only and misses some. The sample comprises roughly 70,000 clones, roughly 80% of which are singletons, and over 2% rests with the top ten. Sequencing was performed on peripheral blood. The source of these receptors is an older man with COVID-19, enrolled during active disease.

The V and J genes are TRBV30 and TRBJ1-2, with D perhaps TRBD1 (5 bases). The CDR3 is 13 amino acids. V dropped 3 bases and J dropped 6 bases, with 14 bases sitting between them. CDR1 is GTSNPN and CDR2 is SVGIG in the germline V gene (reference sequence). The CDR3 sequence is CAWRQGWVDGYTF. CDR3 nucleotide sequence: TGTGCCTGGAGGCAGGGTTGGGTTGATGGCTACACCTTC.

The chain has TRBV28 and TRBJ1-2; tentative D call: TRBD1 (5 bases). Germline lookup yields CDR1 MDHEN and CDR2 SYDVKM. The CDR3 totals 12 residues. The ends were cut back, 5 bases at V and 7 bases at J, with 11 bases in the middle. CDR3 protein: CASSLVRAGYTF. In DNA form, the CDR3 reads TGTGCCAGCAGTCTCGTCAGGGCTGGCTACACCTTC.

This clone was counted a few times. This chain joins TRBV5-4 and TRBJ1-2; 7 nucleotides match TRBD1. J gave up 7 bases and V 5 bases, and 2 bases lay outside the gene matches. The CDR3 runs 11 residues. Germline CDR1 reads SGHNT; CDR2 reads YYREEE (reference sequence). The CDR3 here is CASSSGGGYTF. In DNA form, the CDR3 reads TGTGCCAGCAGTTCAGGGGGTGGCTACACCTTC.

The chain combines TRBV20-1 with TRBJ2-2, with 7 bases fitting TRBD2. V shed 3 bases, J shed 5 bases, and the junction held 12 bases outside the gene matches. The CDR3 runs to 16 residues. From germline, CDR1 is DFQATT and CDR2 SNEGSKA (reference sequence). CDR3 sequence reads: CSASFKGLGFTGELFF. For the CDR3, the DNA is TGCAGTGCTAGTTTTAAAGGACTAGGCTTTACCGGGGAGCTGTTTTTT.

This rearrangement joins TRBV7-6 to TRBJ2-3, with 7 bases lining up with TRBD2. The CDR3 consists of 14 residues. Germline CDR1 is SGHVS and CDR2 is FNYEAQ. V dropped 3 bases and J dropped 3; count of bases not matched to a gene: 3. The CDR3: CASSFAGETDTQYF. The CDR3, as DNA: TGTGCCAGCAGCTTCGCGGGAGAGACAGATACGCAGTATTTT. Filled out from reference TRBV7-6 and TRBJ2-3, the complete variable domain reads GAGVSQSPRYKVTKRGQDVALRCDPISGHVSLYWYRQALGQGPEFLTYFNYEAQQDKSGLPNDRFSAERPEGSISTLTIQRTEQRDSAMYRCASSFAGETDTQYFGPGTRLTVL.

V usage is TRBV4-3 and J usage is TRBJ1-2; perhaps TRBD1 as D (6 bases). V was clipped by 0 bases and J by 1 base, with 9 bases between them. Germline-derived CDR1 and CDR2 are LGHNA and YSLEER. The CDR3 runs 15 residues. This CDR3 is CASSQEGGVNYGYTF. CDR3 DNA sequence: TGCGCCAGCAGCCAAGAAGGGGGGGTTAACTATGGCTACACCTTC.

The J gene is TRBJ2-2, the V gene TRBV12-3 or TRBV12-4, with no clear D. There are 13 residues in the CDR3. V lost 2 bases to trimming and J lost 10 bases, with 11 bases between them. The CDR3 is CASSLSEEQELFF. CDR3 coding DNA: TGTGCCAGCAGTTTAAGCGAGGAGCAGGAGCTGTTTTTT.

V is TRBV4-3 and J is TRBJ1-5; D is unclear. Germline V CDR1 and CDR2: LGHNA, YSLEER. With 0 bases removed from V and 0 bases from J, the gap between germline ends came to 3 bases. The CDR3 spans 14 residues. Written as DNA, the CDR3 is TGCGCCAGCAGCCAAGAGTATAGCAATCAGCCCCAGCATTTT. Translating it yields CASSQEYSNQPQHF.

This chain uses TRBV5-1 with TRBJ2-3, with D maybe TRBD1 (6 bases). CDR3 length: 15 residues. CDR1 and CDR2 from the germline V gene are SGHRS and YFSETQ. V lost 0 bases and J lost 2, with 10 bases in between. In nucleotides, the CDR3 is TGCGCCAGCAGCTTGGACACAGGGAACACAGATACGCAGTATTTT. Its protein product is CASSLDTGNTDTQYF.

The gene calls are TRBV6-5 and TRBJ1-2, with TRBD1 matching 7 bases. Germline lookup yields CDR1 MNHEY and CDR2 SVGAGI. The CDR3 is 13 residues long. The J segment lost 8 bases and the V segment lost 6 bases, leaving 9 bases of the junction unmatched. CDR3: CASSLPTGLGYTF. Written as DNA, the CDR3 is TGTGCCAGCAGCCTCCCGACAGGGTTGGGCTACACCTTC.

The chain joins TRBV30 to TRBJ2-1, with 8 bases identical to TRBD2. Trimming at V came to 2 bases and at J to 5 bases, leaving 8 bases not matched to a gene. The CDR3 consists of 15 residues. Germline-derived CDR1 and CDR2 are GTSNPN and SVGIG (reference sequence). The CDR3 loop reads CAWSRIAGSNNEQFF. DNA of the CDR3: TGTGCCTGGAGTCGTATAGCGGGGAGTAACAATGAGCAGTTCTTC.

Only one count was recorded for this clone. CDR3 region: CAADEGEGGYTF. For the CDR3, the DNA is TGTGCCGCGGATGAGGGAGAGGGTGGCTACACCTTC. The chain combines TRBV10-3 with TRBJ1-2; D gene ambiguous. The CDR3 covers 12 residues. Germline values: CDR1 ENHRY, CDR2 SYGVKD. V dropped 11 bases and J dropped 7 bases, with 17 bases sitting between them.

The chain couples TRBV28 to TRBJ1-1; D is undetermined. V dropped 3 bases and J dropped 11 bases, with 22 bases sitting between them. The CDR3 has 15 amino acids. Germline CDR1 and CDR2: MDHEN and SYDVKM. The CDR3 is CASSFELWAARRAFF. The CDR3 DNA reads as TGTGCCAGCAGTTTCGAATTGTGGGCAGCCCGGAGGGCTTTCTTT.

The rearrangement joins TRBV28 to TRBJ2-1, with TRBD2 matching over 16 bases. CDR1 is MDHEN, CDR2 SYDVKM, per germline. Trimming took 6 bases from V and 4 from J; bases not matched to a gene: 9. The CDR3 sequence is 18 residues long. The chain's CDR3 is CASRSGLAGGGWYNEQFF. The CDR3 DNA follows: TGTGCCAGCAGATCGGGACTAGCGGGAGGGGGTTGGTACAATGAGCAGTTCTTC.

The chain employs TRBV5-4 and TRBJ2-1; 9 nucleotides agree with TRBD2. The CDR3 has 14 residues. CDR1 and CDR2 from the germline V gene are SGHNT and YYREEE (reference sequence). The ends lost 7 bases at V and 10 bases at J; junction bases unmatched: 12. CDR3 residues: CASETGLAGTEQFF. The CDR3 nucleotides are TGTGCCAGCGAAACGGGTCTAGCGGGGACCGAGCAGTTCTTC.

CDR3 DNA sequence: TGTGCCTGGAGTCTCCGAGGGGGTTCACCCCTCCACTTT. Protein: CAWSLRGGSPLHF. V is TRBV30 and J is TRBJ1-6; TRBD1 might be the D (6 bases). Trimming took off 2 bases at V and 9 bases at J, with 11 bases between the two ends. The germline CDR1 and CDR2 sequences are GTSNPN and SVGIG (reference sequence). The CDR3 has 13 residues.

The genes are TRBV7-2 and TRBJ1-1; 7 bases agree with TRBD1. The ends lost 1 base at V and 5 bases at J; junction bases unmatched: 4. The CDR3 has 14 residues. CDR1 SGHTA and CDR2 FQGNSA come from the germline V gene. The CDR3 protein is CASSLDRGRTEAFF. In nucleotides, the CDR3 is TGTGCCAGCAGCTTAGACAGGGGCCGAACTGAAGCTTTCTTT.